Below are 11 T cell receptor beta chains sequenced from a single sample in a study of blood T cell repertoires in COVID-19. Clones were read by immunoSEQ multiplex PCR, and TCRdb kept only the in-frame ones, dropping some. The table records about 90,000 clones, about 85% of them present only once. Sequenced input: peripheral blood. These receptors all stem from a man aged 45-60 years with acute or convalescent COVID-19.

This clone has only one observation. This chain uses TRBV28 with TRBJ2-2, with 9 bases identical to TRBD1. The CDR3 covers 17 residues. Germline CDR1 reads MDHEN; CDR2 reads SYDVKM. V was pared by 3 bases and J by 3 bases, with 8 bases of the junction left unmatched. This chain's CDR3 is CASSFQQGARDTGELFF. The CDR3 coding sequence is TGTGCCAGCAGTTTCCAACAGGGGGCTCGGGACACCGGGGAGCTGTTTTTT.

The rearrangement links TRBV9 to TRBJ1-1; 7 bases line up with TRBD1. The V gene end was trimmed by 4 bases and the J gene end by 4 bases; junction bases not matched to a gene: 4. This CDR3 spans 13 amino acids. Germline values: CDR1 SGDLS, CDR2 YYNGEE. Here the CDR3 DNA reads TGTGCCAGCAGCAAGACAGGGATCACTGAAGCTTTCTTT. This codes for CASSKTGITEAFF.

The V gene is TRBV7-9, the J gene TRBJ2-4, with a weak D call TRBD2 (7 bases). The germline V and J ends were trimmed by 3 bases and 1 base, with 10 bases remaining between them. CDR1 SEHNR and CDR2 FQNEAQ come from the germline V gene (reference sequence). This CDR3 region has 15 residues. The CDR3 loop is CASSFGGLAKNIQYF. The CDR3 DNA reads as TGTGCCAGCAGCTTCGGGGGGCTGGCCAAAAACATTCAGTACTTC.

The rearrangement joins TRBV5-6 to TRBJ1-3; D is uncertain. V was shortened by 1 base and J by 4 bases, with 9 bases between the two germline ends. Per germline, CDR1 SGHDT and CDR2 YYEEEE. The CDR3 is 14 amino acids. CDR3 residues: CASSLYGVGNTIYF. CDR3 DNA sequence: TGTGCCAGCAGCTTGTACGGGGTCGGAAACACCATATATTTT.

V gene TRBV7-9 combines with J gene TRBJ1-1, with 7 bases matching TRBD1. This CDR3 has 14 residues. Germline V gene data show CDR1 as SEHNR and CDR2 as FQNEAQ (reference sequence). J gave up 6 bases and V 3 bases, and 7 bases lay outside the gene matches. CDR3 region: CASSFQTGSPEAFF. The CDR3 region has the DNA TGTGCCAGCAGCTTTCAGACAGGGTCCCCTGAAGCTTTCTTT.

The chain combines TRBV12-5 with TRBJ1-2, with D possibly matching TRBD1 (6 bases). This CDR3 region has 13 residues. V lost 7 bases and J lost 2, with 11 bases in between. From germline, CDR1 is LGHNT and CDR2 FRNRAP. CDR3 sequence: CASASGTNYGYTF. The CDR3 DNA is TGTGCTAGTGCATCCGGGACAAACTATGGCTACACCTTC.

The chain joins TRBV5-1 to TRBJ2-5, with 9 bases aligning to TRBD2. V was clipped by 0 bases and J by 5 bases; unmatched bases: 5. The germline gives CDR1 SGHRS, CDR2 YFSETQ. The CDR3 is 15 amino acids. The CDR3 DNA reads as TGCGCCAGCAGCTTGGTGGCGGGGGGGCCCGAGACCCAGTACTTC. As protein: CASSLVAGGPETQYF.

The chain joins TRBV29-1 to TRBJ2-1; possible D gene TRBD2, 6 bases. Looked up from germline, CDR1 is SQVTM and CDR2 is ANQGSEA. V shed 4 bases and J shed 8 bases, with 27 bases lying between them. This CDR3 is 17 amino acids long. The CDR3 loop is CSVVWLRLGGEIDEQFF. Written as DNA, the CDR3 is TGCAGCGTTGTGTGGTTGCGGTTAGGAGGGGAGATCGATGAGCAGTTCTTC.

This chain joins TRBV10-2 and TRBJ1-5, with a tentative D call TRBD1 (6 bases). The CDR3 runs to 11 residues. The germline gives CDR1 WSHSY, CDR2 SAAADI. Trimming removed 3 bases from V and 10 bases from J, with 7 bases in between. CDR3 DNA: TGCGCCAGCAGTGAAGGGGGACCCCAGCATTTT. Amino acid sequence: CASSEGGPQHF.

In this sample, this clone turned up once. The chain is built from TRBV27 and TRBJ2-7; 10 nucleotides align to TRBD1. In germline, CDR1 is MNHEY, CDR2 SMNVEV (reference sequence). Losses at the gene ends were 2 bases for V and 3 bases for J; bases not matched to a gene: 4. CDR3 size: 15 residues. CDR3 in amino acids: CASSLRTGGDYEQYF. DNA for the CDR3: TGTGCCAGCAGTTTAAGGACAGGGGGTGACTACGAGCAGTACTTC.

The chain links TRBV24-1 to TRBJ2-1; 7 bases agree with TRBD1. There are 18 residues in the CDR3. Germline values: CDR1 KGHDR, CDR2 SFDVKD. Losses at the gene ends were 0 bases for V and 0 bases for J; bases not matched to a gene: 7. The CDR3 region is CATSDLRTGIYSYNEQFF. The CDR3 coding sequence is TGTGCCACCAGTGATTTGCGGACAGGCATCTACTCCTACAATGAGCAGTTCTTC.